The source of this T cell receptor (beta chain) is a study of T cells in Graves' hyperthyroidism and ophthalmopathy. Study outcomes and limitations: Prediction of ophthalmopathy progression came a median about 6 months pre-onset.

Amplified regions were TCR beta CDR3 sequences from RNA transcripts. With the HTBI primer set, the TCR CDR3 went through a first round of RT-PCR. TCRdb recomputed calls from the multiplex PCR reads with MiXCR, one row per CDR3 protein. The table lists some 360,000 distinct CDR3 sequences, about 14% of them singletons. This clonotype was recorded at least ten times. Its antigen is unidentified. The V segment lost 6 bases and the J segment 5 bases; nucleotides outside the gene matches: 7. This CDR3 region has 15 residues. Germline V gene data show CDR1 as LNHDA and CDR2 as SQIVND (reference sequence). For Graves' hyperthyroidism to be stable, ophthalmopathy could not progress within 18 months.

The material sequenced was blood. The genes are TRBV19 and TRBJ1-2; 12 nucleotides match TRBD1. The receptor was derived from a woman aged 55 to 70 with Graves' hyperthyroidism. CDR3 loop: CASRAGTGGGYGYTF. In DNA, the CDR3 is TGTGCCAGTAGAGCCGGGACAGGGGGCGGTTATGGCTACACCTTC.